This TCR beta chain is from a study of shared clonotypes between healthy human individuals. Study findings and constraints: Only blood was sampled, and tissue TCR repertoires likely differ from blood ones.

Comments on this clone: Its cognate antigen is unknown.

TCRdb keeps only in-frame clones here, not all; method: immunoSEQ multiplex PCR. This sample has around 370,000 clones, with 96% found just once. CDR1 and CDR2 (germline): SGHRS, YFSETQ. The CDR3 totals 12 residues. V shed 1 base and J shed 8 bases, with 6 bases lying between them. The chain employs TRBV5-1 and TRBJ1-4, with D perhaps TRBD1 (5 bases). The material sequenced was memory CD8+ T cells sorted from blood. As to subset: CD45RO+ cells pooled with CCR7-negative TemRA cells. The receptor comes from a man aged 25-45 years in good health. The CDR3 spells CASSLRGEKLFF. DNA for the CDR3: TGCGCCAGCAGCTTGCGGGGGGAAAAACTGTTTTTT.